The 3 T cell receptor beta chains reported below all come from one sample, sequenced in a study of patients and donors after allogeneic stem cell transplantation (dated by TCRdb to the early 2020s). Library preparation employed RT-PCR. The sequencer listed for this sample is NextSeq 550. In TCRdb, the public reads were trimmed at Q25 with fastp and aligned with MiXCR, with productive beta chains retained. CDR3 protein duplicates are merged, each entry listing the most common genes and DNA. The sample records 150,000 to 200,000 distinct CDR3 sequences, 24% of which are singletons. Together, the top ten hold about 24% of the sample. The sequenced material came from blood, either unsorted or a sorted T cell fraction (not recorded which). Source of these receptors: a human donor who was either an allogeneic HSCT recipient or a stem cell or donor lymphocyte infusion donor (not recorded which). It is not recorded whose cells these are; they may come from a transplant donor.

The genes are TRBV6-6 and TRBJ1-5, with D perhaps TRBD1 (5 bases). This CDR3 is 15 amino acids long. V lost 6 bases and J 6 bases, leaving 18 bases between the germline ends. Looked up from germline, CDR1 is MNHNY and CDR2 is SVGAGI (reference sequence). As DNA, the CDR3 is TGTGCCAGCAGAGATGCAGGGCTGGAGAGTCAGCCCCAGCATTTT. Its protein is CASRDAGLESQPQHF.

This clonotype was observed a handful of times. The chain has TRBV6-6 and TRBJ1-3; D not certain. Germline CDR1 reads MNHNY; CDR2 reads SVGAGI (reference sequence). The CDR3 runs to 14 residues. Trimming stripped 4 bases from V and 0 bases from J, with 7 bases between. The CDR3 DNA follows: TGTGCCAGCAGTTCGGTTCTCTCTGGAAACACCATATATTTT. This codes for CASSSVLSGNTIYF.

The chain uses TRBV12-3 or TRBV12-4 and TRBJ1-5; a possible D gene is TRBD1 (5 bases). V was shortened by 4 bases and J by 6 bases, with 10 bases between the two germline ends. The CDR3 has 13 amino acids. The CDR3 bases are TGTGCCAGCAGTTCAGGCGGGGCTCAGCCCCAGCATTTT. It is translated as CASSSGGAQPQHF.